A single TCR beta chain is shown here with its context. This record belongs to a study of T cell responses to AZD1222 COVID-19 vaccine. From germline, CDR1 is SGHNT and CDR2 YYREEE (reference sequence). Trimming shortened V by 4 bases and J by 3 bases, and 10 bases separated the two germline ends. The CDR3 is 13 amino acids. TCRdb's copy holds only in-frame clones and misses some; the assay was immunoSEQ multiplex PCR. The sample lists fewer than 200,000 clones; under 95% were seen once. The source was peripheral blood, collected on day 0 of MenACWY control vaccination. The rearrangement uses TRBV5-4 and TRBJ1-2; D is perhaps TRBD1 (5 bases). This TCR was recovered from an adult in good health. The DNA for the CDR3 is TGTGCCAGCAGCCTTTGGGGGGACTATGGCTACACCTTC. Translation gives CASSLWGDYGYTF.